Shown below are 10 T cell receptor beta chains from a single sample sequenced in a study of T cell responses to AZD1222 COVID-19 vaccine. Generated by immunoSEQ multiplex PCR, the TCRdb table keeps only in-frame clones and is missing some. The sample holds around 200,000 clones, 85% to 95% seen once. The specimen was peripheral blood, collected 28 days after the second AZD1222 dose. The receptors stem from an adult who received the AZD1222 COVID-19 vaccine.

V usage is TRBV7-9 and J usage is TRBJ1-4; D is uncertain. Germline V lookup: CDR1 SEHNR, CDR2 FQNEAQ (reference sequence). The CDR3 totals 17 residues. Deletions cut 4 bases from V and 8 bases from J, with 23 bases between. In nucleotides, the CDR3 is TGTGCCAGCAGCTCACCCCACTTGGCGACGGTGGGGGAAAAACTGTTTTTT. This sequence encodes CASSSPHLATVGEKLFF.

The CDR3 DNA reads as TGTGTGGGGGGGGGACTGAACACTGAAGCTTTCTTT. Residues: CVGGGLNTEAFF. The chain combines TRBV19 with TRBJ1-1; maybe TRBD1 (5 bases). Germline V gene data show CDR1 as LNHDA and CDR2 as SQIVND (reference sequence). The CDR3 runs to 12 residues.

V usage is TRBV5-3 and J usage is TRBJ1-2; TRBD1 matches at 8 bases. TRBV5-3 is an ORF, with its function uncertain. The CDR3 runs 15 residues. V trimming: 0 bases; J trimming: 13 bases; junction bases outside the gene matches: 14. The CDR3, as DNA: TGTGCCAGAAGCTTGGGGGACAGGAACTTATGGCTACTCACCTTC. As protein: CARSLGDRNLWLLTF.

This sequence joins TRBV2 and TRBJ2-7; tentatively, D is TRBD1 (5 bases). The V end lost 4 bases, the J end lost 1 base, and 11 bases lay between the germline ends. This CDR3 region has 14 residues. Germline V gives CDR1 SNHLY, CDR2 FYNNEI. CDR3 loop: CASSGTPLSYEQYF. The CDR3, as DNA: TGTGCCAGCAGTGGGACACCTCTGTCCTACGAGCAGTACTTC.

The chain has TRBV5-1 and TRBJ2-5; D is ambiguous. Germline V gene sequence: CDR1 SGHRS, CDR2 YFSETQ. Trimming left V 0 bases short and J 3 bases short, with 12 bases between. This CDR3 has 15 amino acids. CDR3 DNA sequence: TGCGCCAGCAGCTTGGTACGGGTTGGGGAAGAGACCCAGTACTTC. It specifies CASSLVRVGEETQYF. Based on the CDR3 plus reference TRBV5-1 and TRBJ2-5, the full variable domain is KAGVTQTPRYLIKTRGQQVTLSCSPISGHRSVSWYQQTPGQGLQFLFEYFSETQRNKGNFPGRFSGRQFSNSRSEMNVSTLELGDSALYLCASSLVRVGEETQYFGPGTRLLVL.

The J gene is TRBJ1-6, the V gene TRBV7-3; D gene unclear. The CDR3 covers 12 residues. Trimming cost V 5 bases and J 7 bases, with 6 bases left between them. Germline CDR1 and CDR2: SGHTA and FQGTGA. The CDR3 region is CASSTGNSPLHF. DNA for the CDR3: TGTGCCAGCAGCACTGGGAATTCACCCCTCCACTTT.

The CDR3 region has the DNA TGTGCCAGCAGCGGCGGCGGAGCGGGGCCCTCGGGTGAGCAGTTCTTC. Its protein product is CASSGGGAGPSGEQFF. The V gene is TRBV11-3, the J gene TRBJ2-1; 7 bases align to TRBD2. V dropped 5 bases and J dropped 9; count of bases not matched to a gene: 16. The CDR3 covers 16 residues. Germline CDR1 reads SGHNT; CDR2 reads YENEEA.

J is TRBJ1-5 and V is TRBV28; weak D call: TRBD1 (5 bases). Germline CDR1 is MDHEN and CDR2 is SYDVKM. CDR3 length equals 13 residues. Trimming stripped 8 bases from V and 4 bases from J, with 12 bases between. CDR3 nucleotides: TGTGCCAGCGATGATGGACAAAATCAGCCCCAGCATTTT. Translation gives CASDDGQNQPQHF.

The CDR3, as DNA: TGTGCCTGGAGTCCCCAGACAGATTCACCCCTCCACTTT. Translated, it gives CAWSPQTDSPLHF. The chain is built from TRBV30 and TRBJ1-6; D might be TRBD1 (5 bases). V was pared by 2 bases and J by 8 bases, with 10 bases between. The CDR3 is 13 residues long. CDR1 and CDR2 (germline): GTSNPN, SVGIG (reference sequence).

The chain has TRBV6-6 and TRBJ2-3; D remains ambiguous. This CDR3 has 16 residues. Per the germline V gene, CDR1 is MNHNY and CDR2 is SVGAGI (reference sequence). Deletions cut 5 bases from V and 0 bases from J, with 15 bases between. CDR3 in amino acids: CASSPSRDISTDTQYF. The CDR3 nucleotides read TGTGCCAGCAGTCCGTCGCGCGATATTAGCACAGATACGCAGTATTTT.